The 28 T cell receptor beta chains below were found in one sample sequenced in a study of somatic mutations in cytotoxic T cells in rheumatoid arthritis (dated by TCRdb to the late 2010s). The method behind the library was the immunoSEQ multiplex PCR assay. TCRdb obtained this table from immuneACCESS and retained in-frame rearrangements with V and J assigned. These tables miss some clones; where compared with another copy, unresolved V genes account for less than half of the shortfall, and the remainder is unexplained. Counted in this sample were tens of thousands of clones; roughly 80% of them appeared once. The ten largest clones represent roughly 3.8% of the sample. Sequences were obtained from CD8+ T cells sorted from blood. The origin of the receptors is an adult with rheumatoid arthritis.

The chain uses TRBV7-7 and TRBJ2-5, with D maybe TRBD2 (5 bases). The CDR3 length is 14 residues. Trimming left V 6 bases short and J 2 bases short, with 13 bases between. Per the germline V gene, CDR1 is SSHAT and CDR2 is FNYEAQ (reference sequence). The CDR3 nucleotides read TGTGCCAGCAGTAAACTAGGGTCGCAAGAGACCCAGTACTTC. Its translation is CASSKLGSQETQYF.

The chain carries TRBV6-1 and TRBJ1-3; D is uncertain. Germline loops: CDR1 MNHNS, CDR2 SASEGT. Between the trimmed V and J ends, which lost 2 bases and 0 bases, there was a span of 8 bases. CDR3 length equals 15 residues. The CDR3 coding sequence is TGTGCCAGCAGTGAATATACGAGCTCTGGAAACACCATATATTTT. Translated, it gives CASSEYTSSGNTIYF.

This chain links TRBV4-1 with TRBJ2-2; TRBD1 might be the D (5 bases). Germline CDR1 reads MGHRA; CDR2 reads YSYEKL. Trimming stripped 4 bases from V and 0 bases from J, with 6 bases between. The CDR3 has 14 residues. CDR3 in DNA: TGCGCCAGCAGCCCAGGGTCGAACACCGGGGAGCTGTTTTTT. It specifies CASSPGSNTGELFF.

The V gene is TRBV2, the J gene TRBJ1-4; D is perhaps TRBD1 (5 bases). This CDR3 is built from 12 residues. Trimming took 9 bases from V and 4 from J, leaving 9 bases between them. CDR1 is SNHLY, CDR2 FYNNEI, per germline. The CDR3 DNA reads as TGTGCCAGTCGGGGGGGTAATGAAAAACTGTTTTTT. Amino acids: CASRGGNEKLFF.

The DNA of the CDR3 is TGTGCCAGCAGCCCCCTCGGGGGTCGCAATGAGCAGTTCTTC. It translates to CASSPLGGRNEQFF. The genes are TRBV11-3 and TRBJ2-1; TRBD2 is a possible D gene (6 bases). CDR1 SGHNT and CDR2 YENEEA come from the germline V gene. The germline V and J ends were trimmed by 5 bases and 6 bases, with 14 bases remaining between them. The CDR3 sequence is 14 residues long.

The chain recombines TRBV7-2 with TRBJ2-7, with D tentatively TRBD1 (5 bases). In germline, CDR1 is SGHTA, CDR2 FQGNSA. This CDR3 is 17 amino acids long. The V gene lost 3 bases and the J gene lost 4 bases, with 22 bases spanning the gap. CDR3 sequence reads: CASSFPSTGAISYEQYF. DNA for the CDR3: TGTGCCAGCAGCTTCCCCTCCACAGGCGCCATATCTTACGAGCAGTACTTC. Filled out from reference TRBV7-2 and TRBJ2-7, the complete variable domain reads GAGVSQSPSNKVTEKGKDVELRCDPISGHTALYWYRQSLGQGLEFLIYFQGNSAPDKSGLPSDRFSAERTGGSVSTLTIQRTQQEDSAVYLCASSFPSTGAISYEQYFGPGTRLTVT.

The chain has TRBV19 and TRBJ2-2; 10 bases map to TRBD1. Germline V gene lookup returns CDR1 LNHDA and CDR2 SQIVND (reference sequence). Trimming at V came to 6 bases and at J to 2 bases, leaving 3 bases not matched to a gene. The CDR3 has 15 amino acids. CDR3 coding DNA: TGTGCCAGTAGCTGGGACAGGGGCAACACCGGGGAGCTGTTTTTT. Translating gives CASSWDRGNTGELFF.

V gene TRBV7-9 combines with J gene TRBJ1-1; a possible D gene is TRBD1 (5 bases). Germline V gives CDR1 SEHNR, CDR2 FQNEAQ (reference sequence). The CDR3 contains 12 residues. V was shortened by 7 bases and J by 3 bases, with 9 bases between the two germline ends. The CDR3 sequence: CASTGAYTEAFF. As DNA, the CDR3 is TGTGCCAGCACCGGGGCGTACACTGAAGCTTTCTTT.

The gene calls are TRBV7-3 and TRBJ2-2; a weak D match, TRBD2 (5 bases). The CDR3 spans 14 residues. The germline gives CDR1 SGHTA, CDR2 FQGTGA. Trimming pared 6 bases from V and 4 bases from J, leaving 12 bases between. The DNA for the CDR3 is TGTGCCAGCAGTCCGGACTGGATCACCGGGGAGCTGTTTTTT. This encodes CASSPDWITGELFF.

In its sample, this clone is medium-sized (0.01 to 0.1%). The chain has TRBV27 and TRBJ2-7; 7 bases align to TRBD1. Germline V lookup: CDR1 MNHEY, CDR2 SMNVEV (reference sequence). V lost 4 bases to trimming and J lost 4 bases; unmatched junction nucleotides: 4. The CDR3 length is 13 residues. CDR3 amino acids: CASSSTGPYEQYF. The CDR3 DNA is TGTGCCAGCAGTTCGACAGGGCCTTACGAGCAGTACTTC.

This chain uses TRBV4-2 with TRBJ2-3, with D tentatively TRBD1 or TRBD2 (6 bases each). From germline, CDR1 is LGHNA and CDR2 YNFKEQ. The CDR3 spans 13 residues. Trimming took 1 base from V and 11 from J, leaving 13 bases between them. CDR3 nucleotides: TGTGCCAGCAGCCAAGGGGGGGCTTGGGGGCAGTATTTT. It yields the protein CASSQGGAWGQYF.

The chain links TRBV6-5 to TRBJ2-7; a weak D match, TRBD2 (5 bases). Trimming took off 6 bases at V and 3 bases at J, with 18 bases between the two ends. Germline V gene data show CDR1 as MNHEY and CDR2 as SVGAGI. The CDR3 sequence is 15 residues long. The CDR3 spells CASSLAVEQVYEQYF. In DNA form, the CDR3 reads TGTGCCAGCAGCCTAGCAGTTGAGCAGGTCTACGAGCAGTACTTC.

The genes are TRBV4-1 and TRBJ2-7, with D perhaps TRBD1 (5 bases). Germline assignment: CDR1 MGHRA and CDR2 YSYEKL. CDR3 size: 16 residues. V gave up 0 bases and J gave up 3 bases, with 15 bases separating them. CDR3 amino acids: CASSQDLDLRGYEQYF. The CDR3 DNA sequence: TGCGCCAGCAGCCAAGATTTGGACCTAAGGGGCTACGAGCAGTACTTC.

The chain is built from TRBV6-1 and TRBJ1-1, with TRBD1 matching over 8 bases. V was pared by 6 bases and J by 6 bases, with 6 bases of the junction left unmatched. Germline CDR1 and CDR2: MNHNS and SASEGT. The CDR3 is made up of 13 amino acids. In nucleotides, the CDR3 is TGTGCCAGCAGAACGGACAGGGCTGCTGAAGCTTTCTTT. Translated, it gives CASRTDRAAEAFF.

J is TRBJ2-7 and V is TRBV7-8; D remains ambiguous. Germline V gene lookup returns CDR1 SGHVS and CDR2 FQNEAQ. There are 15 residues in the CDR3. V shed 4 bases and J shed 5 bases, with 18 bases lying between them. The CDR3 nucleotides read TGTGCCAGCAGCTCTAGTCCGAATCCGTGGGACGAGCAGTACTTC. Its translation is CASSSSPNPWDEQYF.

The gene calls are TRBV6-1 and TRBJ2-1, with D perhaps matching TRBD1 or TRBD2 (5 bases each). The CDR3 totals 12 residues. Germline CDR1 reads MNHNS; CDR2 reads SASEGT. Trimming left V 11 bases short and J 0 bases short, with 8 bases between. CDR3: CAEGISYNEQFF. The CDR3 DNA is TGTGCCGAGGGGATCTCCTACAATGAGCAGTTCTTC.

This chain connects TRBV4-1 to TRBJ1-2, with a weak D call TRBD1 (5 bases). Per the germline V gene, CDR1 is MGHRA and CDR2 is YSYEKL. This CDR3 has 16 amino acids. V was shortened by 0 bases and J by 3 bases, with 14 bases between the two germline ends. This CDR3 is CASSQDAGSDYYGYTF. The CDR3 nucleotides read TGCGCCAGCAGCCAAGATGCAGGGTCCGACTACTATGGCTACACCTTC.

The chain is built from TRBV4-2 and TRBJ2-7; TRBD2 matches 7 bases. The junction had 9 bases not matched to a gene; V was cut back by 2 bases and J by 2 bases. CDR3 length equals 16 residues. Germline V gene lookup returns CDR1 LGHNA and CDR2 YNFKEQ. CDR3 residues: CASSQTDSSGTYEQYF. The CDR3 nucleotides are TGTGCCAGCAGCCAAACGGATTCTAGCGGCACCTACGAGCAGTACTTC.

The chain couples TRBV28 to TRBJ2-3; tentative D call: TRBD2 (5 bases). CDR1 MDHEN and CDR2 SYDVKM come from the germline V gene. This CDR3 region has 14 residues. Trimming took off 5 bases at V and 2 bases at J, with 11 bases between the two ends. The CDR3 loop is CASSGPGDTDTQYF. The DNA of the CDR3 is TGTGCCAGCAGTGGGCCCGGGGACACAGATACGCAGTATTTT. Looking up the rest from reference TRBV28 and TRBJ2-3 gives the full variable domain: DVKVTQSSRYLVKRTGEKVFLECVQDMDHENMFWYRQDPGLGLRLIYFSYDVKMKEKGDIPEGYSVSREKKERFSLILESASTNQTSMYLCASSGPGDTDTQYFGPGTRLTVL.

The chain combines TRBV4-1 with TRBJ2-1, with D possibly TRBD1 on 5 matching bases. The germline V gene has CDR1 MGHRA and CDR2 YSYEKL. This CDR3 region has 15 residues. V was cut by 3 bases and J by 2 bases, with 11 bases left in between. For the CDR3, the DNA is TGCGCCAGCAGCCAGGGGCTCCACACCTACAATGAGCAGTTCTTC. It codes for CASSQGLHTYNEQFF.

This chain connects TRBV5-6 to TRBJ2-3; 8 nucleotides align to TRBD1. Germline assignment: CDR1 SGHDT and CDR2 YYEEEE. The V and J ends lost 5 bases and 5 bases, in that order; junction bases with no gene match: 10. The CDR3 totals 15 residues. In DNA, the CDR3 is TGTGCCAGCAGGTATACCGACAGGGGTGAAGATACGCAGTATTTT. Residues: CASRYTDRGEDTQYF.

V is TRBV10-3 and J is TRBJ1-2; D is undetermined. In germline, CDR1 is ENHRY, CDR2 SYGVKD. The CDR3 length is 14 residues. V was clipped by 2 bases and J by 3 bases, with 10 bases between them. The CDR3 loop is CAISEAGIYYGYTF. DNA of the CDR3: TGTGCCATCAGTGAGGCGGGGATTTACTATGGCTACACCTTC.

The V and J genes are TRBV11-2 and TRBJ1-2; the D gene is possibly TRBD1 (6 bases). V gave up 4 bases and J gave up 4 bases, with 16 bases separating them. The CDR3 is 15 amino acids. Germline CDR1 is SGHAT and CDR2 is FQNNGV. Written as DNA, the CDR3 is TGTGCCAGCAGCTCGGACAGCGACTACATCTATGGCTACACCTTC. This codes for CASSSDSDYIYGYTF.

The rearrangement joins TRBV2 to TRBJ2-1; 8 positions match TRBD2. After removal of 8 bases from V and 8 bases from J, the junction contained 23 bases not matched to a gene. Germline values: CDR1 SNHLY, CDR2 FYNNEI. The length of the CDR3 is 18 residues. The CDR3, as DNA: TGTGCCAGCTACGACCCGGTTATGGCAGCTGCGGGGGGACATGAGCAGTTCTTC. Its protein product is CASYDPVMAAAGGHEQFF.

The chain couples TRBV7-9 to TRBJ2-5; D call uncertain. V shed 6 bases and J shed 4 bases, with 9 bases lying between them. Germline V gives CDR1 SEHNR, CDR2 FQNEAQ (reference sequence). This CDR3 spans 12 amino acids. For the CDR3, the DNA is TGTGCCAGCAGTTCGGATTTAGAGACCCAGTACTTC. Translating gives CASSSDLETQYF.

The chain carries TRBV5-6 and TRBJ1-1; D not resolved. The CDR3 totals 15 residues. Trimming shortened V by 0 bases and J by 4 bases, and 13 bases separated the two germline ends. Germline assignment: CDR1 SGHDT and CDR2 YYEEEE. The CDR3 bases are TGTGCCAGCAGCTTGGCGCTTGGGTTCCCCACTGAAGCTTTCTTT. This gives the protein CASSLALGFPTEAFF.

This rearrangement joins TRBV20-1 to TRBJ2-3; D uncertain. Germline V gene data show CDR1 as DFQATT and CDR2 as SNEGSKA (reference sequence). Trimming took off 2 bases at V and 10 bases at J, with 7 bases between the two ends. CDR3 size: 10 residues. The CDR3 DNA sequence: TGCAGTGCTAGATGGGGTGCGCAGTATTTT. This encodes CSARWGAQYF.

The chain is built from TRBV28 and TRBJ2-5, with D unresolved. This CDR3 has 14 amino acids. The germline V gene has CDR1 MDHEN and CDR2 SYDVKM. Trimming took off 2 bases at V and 5 bases at J, with 12 bases between the two ends. The DNA for the CDR3 is TGTGCCAGCAGTTTAGTCGCGATGGGGGAGACCCAGTACTTC. Its translation is CASSLVAMGETQYF.